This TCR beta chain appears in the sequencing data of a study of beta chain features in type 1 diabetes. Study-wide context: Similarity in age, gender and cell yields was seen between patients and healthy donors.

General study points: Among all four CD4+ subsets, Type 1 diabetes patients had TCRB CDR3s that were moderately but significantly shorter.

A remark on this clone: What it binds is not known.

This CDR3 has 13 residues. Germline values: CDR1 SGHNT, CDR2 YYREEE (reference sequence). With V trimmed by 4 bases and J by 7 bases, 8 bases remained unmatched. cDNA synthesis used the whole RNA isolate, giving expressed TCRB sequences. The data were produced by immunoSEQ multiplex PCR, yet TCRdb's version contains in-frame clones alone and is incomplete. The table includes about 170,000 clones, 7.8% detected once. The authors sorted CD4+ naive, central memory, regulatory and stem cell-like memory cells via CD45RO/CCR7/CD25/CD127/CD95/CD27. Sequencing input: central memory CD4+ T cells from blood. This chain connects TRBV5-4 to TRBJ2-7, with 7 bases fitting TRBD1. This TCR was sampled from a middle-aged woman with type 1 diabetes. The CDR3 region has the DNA TGTGCCAGCAGCAGGGACAGTCAGGGGGAGCAGTACTTC. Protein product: CASSRDSQGEQYF.